Listed below are T cell receptor beta chains from one sample, sequenced in a study of T cell changes during pregnancy in multiple sclerosis. Here immunoSEQ multiplex PCR was the method, and the copy in TCRdb shows in-frame clones only, minus some. The sample contains about 67,000 clones, roughly 90% of which appear only once. The material was peripheral blood, obtained in the second trimester of pregnancy. These receptors all come from a female donor in good health, enrolled as a control in a pregnancy study. Both conserved end residues are part of each CDR3. Fields, in order: clone size, CDR3 length, V gene, D gene, J gene, CDR3 protein, CDR3 DNA. D genes are given only for firm matches. For some rows the clone size is stated as once, few or many, or as a class when expanded; others skip it.

.	16	TRBV6-5	TRBD1	TRBJ2-3	CASSSRGTGGTDTQYF	TGTGCCAGCAGTTCTCGCGGGACAGGGGGCACAGATACGCAGTATTTT
once	13	TRBV5-8	TRBD1	TRBJ2-3	CASSLRGTGSQYF	TGTGCCAGCAGCTTGCGCGGGACAGGGTCGCAGTATTTT
.	16	TRBV27	TRBD2	TRBJ2-5	CASSLNPAGGQETQYF	TGTGCCAGCAGTTTAAACCCGGCGGGGGGGCAAGAGACCCAGTACTTC
.	16	TRBV5-1	.	TRBJ1-5	CASSLHGRGGNQPQHF	TGCGCCAGCAGCTTGCATGGCAGGGGCGGCAATCAGCCCCAGCATTTT
.	18	TRBV27	TRBD2	TRBJ2-2	CASSPFSQRGVKPGELFF	TGTGCCAGCAGTCCGTTCTCACAGCGGGGAGTTAAGCCCGGGGAGCTGTTTTTT
.	17	TRBV7-2	TRBD2	TRBJ2-3	CASSLVYGGGDADTQYF	TGTGCCAGCAGCTTAGTGTACGGCGGGGGGGACGCAGATACGCAGTATTTT
.	16	TRBV6-1	.	TRBJ2-3	CASSENPGHDTDTQYF	TGTGCCAGCAGTGAAAACCCGGGACACGACACAGATACGCAGTATTTT
.	13	TRBV5-1	TRBD2	TRBJ2-2	CASRGGGTGELFF	TGCGCCAGCCGGGGCGGGGGCACCGGGGAGCTGTTTTTT
.	16	TRBV18	.	TRBJ2-5	CASSPSGQTYQETQYF	TGTGCCAGCTCACCAAGCGGACAGACGTACCAAGAGACCCAGTACTTC
.	15	TRBV18	.	TRBJ1-5	CASSPASPGPQPQHF	TGTGCCAGCTCACCAGCCAGCCCTGGGCCTCAGCCCCAGCATTTT
.	16	TRBV9	.	TRBJ2-3	CASSPRWGSIPDTQYF	TGTGCCAGCAGCCCCCGATGGGGCTCAATTCCAGATACGCAGTATTTT
.	14	TRBV6-1	.	TRBJ1-5	CASTLQDSNQPQHF	TGTGCCAGCACCCTACAGGATAGCAATCAGCCCCAGCATTTT
.	15	TRBV28	.	TRBJ2-1	CATNRAPDVYNEQFF	TGTGCCACCAACAGGGCCCCCGATGTATACAATGAGCAGTTCTTC
.	15	TRBV30	TRBD2	TRBJ2-3	CALTRSGGFWDTQYF	TGTGCCTTAACCCGAAGCGGGGGGTTTTGGGATACGCAGTATTTT
.	12	TRBV7-9	.	TRBJ2-3	CASSPGADTQYF	TGTGCCAGCAGCCCCGGGGCAGATACGCAGTATTTT
.	15	TRBV11-3	.	TRBJ1-5	CASSLGWAQGQPQHF	TGTGCCAGCAGCCTCGGGTGGGCTCAGGGTCAGCCCCAGCATTTT
.	11	TRBV20-1	.	TRBJ2-7	CSAGTFYEQYF	TGCAGTGCCGGGACTTTCTACGAGCAGTACTTC
.	15	TRBV6-1	TRBD2	TRBJ2-7	CASSVSGGLSYEQYF	TGTGCCAGCAGTGTTAGCGGGGGGCTTTCCTACGAGCAGTACTTC
.	17	TRBV19	.	TRBJ1-2	CASSMSQGGLTNYGYTF	TGTGCCAGTAGTATGTCACAGGGTGGGCTAACTAACTATGGCTACACCTTC
once	18	TRBV19	TRBD1	TRBJ1-3	CASSSYRDRGMPGNTIYF	TGTGCCAGTAGTTCGTACCGGGACAGGGGGATGCCTGGAAACACCATATATTTT
.	12	TRBV10-3	.	TRBJ1-2	CAIKREGGGYTF	TGTGCCATCAAAAGGGAGGGTGGTGGCTACACCTTC
.	15	TRBV6-5	.	TRBJ2-7	CASSYKRDSLYEQYF	TGTGCCAGCAGCTACAAAAGGGACTCCTTATACGAGCAGTACTTC
.	14	TRBV11-2	TRBD1	TRBJ2-7	CASSRQGSSYEQYF	TGTGCCAGCAGCCGACAGGGGTCCTCCTACGAGCAGTACTTC
.	16	TRBV4-1	TRBD2	TRBJ2-5	CASSQDAGGIQETQYF	TGCGCCAGCAGCCAAGACGCGGGGGGGATACAAGAGACCCAGTACTTC
.	13	TRBV11-2	TRBD1	TRBJ1-2	CASSSGQGGRCTF	TGTGCCAGCAGCTCTGGACAGGGGGGCAGGTGCACCTTC
.	15	TRBV19	TRBD1	TRBJ1-5	CASSSRQGVNQPQHF	TGTGCCAGTAGTTCACGACAGGGAGTCAATCAGCCCCAGCATTTT
once	15	TRBV18	TRBD1	TRBJ2-3	CASSPGTAGADTQYF	TGTGCCAGCTCACCAGGGACAGCAGGGGCAGATACGCAGTATTTT
.	21	TRBV10-3	.	TRBJ2-1	CAISVRKRTYRDTSSYNEQFF	TGTGCCATCAGTGTTCGGAAAAGAACCTATCGGGACACAAGCTCCTACAATGAGCAGTTCTTC
.	16	TRBV7-9	TRBD1	TRBJ2-1	CASSLDRGSSYNEQFF	TGTGCCAGCAGCTTAGACAGGGGGAGCTCCTACAATGAGCAGTTCTTC
.	15	TRBV7-2	TRBD1	TRBJ1-6	CASSSSGTANSPLHF	TGTGCCAGCAGCTCCTCCGGGACAGCTAATTCACCCCTCCACTTT
.	13	TRBV5-1	.	TRBJ2-5	CASSLNGGETQYF	TGCGCCAGCAGCTTGAACGGGGGAGAGACCCAGTACTTC
.	15	TRBV27	TRBD2	TRBJ2-2	CASSPSGGAGGELFF	TGTGCCAGCAGCCCTAGCGGGGGGGCAGGCGGGGAGCTGTTTTTT
.	16	TRBV29-1	TRBD2	TRBJ2-1	CSVVYRTSGGYNEQFF	TGCAGCGTTGTGTATAGGACTAGCGGAGGTTACAATGAGCAGTTCTTC
.	16	TRBV4-2	TRBD2	TRBJ2-6	CASSQEGGTWANVLTF	TGTGCCAGCAGCCAAGAGGGGGGGACCTGGGCCAACGTCCTGACTTTC
.	14	TRBV6-6	.	TRBJ1-5	CASSYVGENQPQHF	TGTGCCAGCAGTTACGTAGGGGAAAATCAGCCCCAGCATTTT
once	13	TRBV7-3	.	TRBJ1-5	CASASYSNQPQHF	TGTGCCAGCGCCTCCTATAGCAATCAGCCCCAGCATTTT
.	15	TRBV18	TRBD2	TRBJ2-7	CASSSITSVSYEQYF	TGTGCCAGCTCGTCGATAACTAGCGTCTCCTACGAGCAGTACTTC
once	14	TRBV19	TRBD1	TRBJ1-5	CASRRGQKSQPQHF	TGTGCCAGTAGGCGGGGACAGAAAAGTCAGCCCCAGCATTTT
.	17	TRBV11-2	.	TRBJ2-3	CASSSLARGFLTDTQYF	TGTGCCAGCAGCTCCCTCGCCCGCGGGTTCCTCACAGATACGCAGTATTTT
.	16	TRBV18	.	TRBJ1-1	CASSPYEGTSNTEAFF	TGTGCCAGCTCACCATACGAGGGCACATCGAACACTGAAGCTTTCTTT
.	13	TRBV5-6	.	TRBJ2-7	CASSVGLSYEQYF	TGTGCCAGCAGTGTCGGACTGTCCTACGAGCAGTACTTC
.	12	TRBV28	.	TRBJ1-2	CASTPRSYGYTF	TGTGCCAGCACCCCGCGAAGCTATGGCTACACCTTC
.	14	TRBV6-1	TRBD2	TRBJ2-3	CAIRLAGSTDTQYF	TGTGCCATCAGACTAGCGGGCAGCACAGATACGCAGTATTTT
.	16	TRBV28	TRBD2	TRBJ2-5	CASSLRGGVSVETQYF	TGTGCCAGCAGTTTGCGGGGGGGGGTGAGCGTGGAGACCCAGTACTTC
.	18	TRBV12-5	TRBD1	TRBJ1-1	CASGFIVFPGQVNTEAFF	TGTGCTAGTGGTTTTATCGTCTTCCCGGGACAGGTAAACACTGAAGCTTTCTTT
once	13	TRBV9	.	TRBJ1-5	CASSGGGYQPQHF	TGTGCCAGCAGCGGGGGGGGATATCAGCCCCAGCATTTT
.	17	TRBV9	.	TRBJ2-1	CASSVGPAGTTYNEQFF	TGTGCCAGCAGCGTAGGCCCGGCGGGCACAACCTACAATGAGCAGTTCTTC
.	17	TRBV19	.	TRBJ2-1	CASSIVVAGRGYNEQFF	TGTGCCAGTAGTATAGTAGTTGCGGGGAGAGGGTACAATGAGCAGTTCTTC
.	15	TRBV5-5	.	TRBJ2-3	CASTPGTPRTDTQYF	TGTGCCAGCACCCCCGGGACACCCCGCACAGATACGCAGTATTTT
.	11	TRBV27	TRBD2	TRBJ2-1	CASSGRNEQFF	TGTGCCAGCAGCGGGAGGAATGAGCAGTTCTTC
.	16	TRBV4-1	TRBD2	TRBJ2-7	CASSQDTSGVWNEQYF	TGCGCCAGCAGCCAAGATACCAGCGGGGTGTGGAACGAGCAGTACTTC
.	15	TRBV6-5	.	TRBJ2-5	CASSYSLTPGETQYF	TGTGCCAGCAGTTACTCGTTGACTCCCGGGGAGACCCAGTACTTC
once	17	TRBV7-9	.	TRBJ2-7	CASSLPTRGYSSYEQYF	TGTGCCAGCAGCTTACCGACGAGGGGGTACAGCTCCTACGAGCAGTACTTC
once	10	TRBV11-2	.	TRBJ2-7	CASSSGEQYF	TGTGCCAGCAGCTCGGGCGAGCAGTACTTC
.	18	TRBV18	.	TRBJ1-6	CASSPRQGGATYNSPLHF	TGTGCCAGCTCACCACGGCAGGGTGGGGCAACCTATAATTCACCCCTCCACTTT